This T cell receptor (beta chain) was profiled in a study of glioma-infiltrating T cells after dendritic cell vaccination. At the level of the study: Monocyte-derived dendritic cells, cultured approximately seven days with IL-4 and GM-CSF, were pulsed with autologous tumor lysate. Patients received three intradermal dendritic cell vaccine injections at biweekly intervals.

PBMC sampling occurred before vaccination, two weeks after the third dose, and at progression. This clone was observed a few times. The CDR3 is 15 amino acids. Germline assignment: CDR1 SEHNR and CDR2 FQNEAQ (reference sequence). J lost 7 bases, V lost 2 bases, and 8 bases had no gene match. Libraries were prepared by immunoSEQ multiplex PCR; TCRdb keeps only in-frame clonotypes and omits some of them. This table has under 100,000 clones, 70% to 80% appearing once. The source was blood, collected before dendritic cell vaccination. The chain uses TRBV7-9 and TRBJ2-1; 7 nucleotides match TRBD1. The sequence was collected from a human donor with glioblastoma. The CDR3 protein is CASSLRGAGGNEQFF. CDR3 nucleotide sequence: TGTGCCAGCAGCTTACGGGGCGCAGGGGGTAATGAGCAGTTCTTC. Full variable domain (outside the CDR3, taken from reference TRBV7-9 and TRBJ2-1): DTGVSQNPRHKITKRGQNVTFRCDPISEHNRLYWYRQTLGQGPEFLTYFQNEAQLEKSRLLSDRFSAERPKGSFSTLEIQRTEQGDSAMYLCASSLRGAGGNEQFFGPGTRLTVL.